This T cell receptor beta chain was identified in a study of T cell responses to AZD1222 COVID-19 vaccine. The germline V gene encodes CDR1 SGDLS and CDR2 YYNGEE. The CDR3 length is 14 residues. V dropped 3 bases and J dropped 3 bases, with 13 bases sitting between them. Measured with immunoSEQ multiplex PCR; TCRdb has only the in-frame clones, and not every one. The sample yields about 150,000 clones, over 85% seen once. The sequence came from an adult in good health. The rearrangement joins TRBV9 to TRBJ2-7; D is possibly TRBD1 (6 bases). Sequenced here: peripheral blood, sampled on day 0 of AZD1222 vaccination. CDR3 in amino acids: CASSAGQSGYEQYF. Here the CDR3 DNA reads TGTGCCAGCAGCGCTGGACAGTCCGGCTACGAGCAGTACTTC.